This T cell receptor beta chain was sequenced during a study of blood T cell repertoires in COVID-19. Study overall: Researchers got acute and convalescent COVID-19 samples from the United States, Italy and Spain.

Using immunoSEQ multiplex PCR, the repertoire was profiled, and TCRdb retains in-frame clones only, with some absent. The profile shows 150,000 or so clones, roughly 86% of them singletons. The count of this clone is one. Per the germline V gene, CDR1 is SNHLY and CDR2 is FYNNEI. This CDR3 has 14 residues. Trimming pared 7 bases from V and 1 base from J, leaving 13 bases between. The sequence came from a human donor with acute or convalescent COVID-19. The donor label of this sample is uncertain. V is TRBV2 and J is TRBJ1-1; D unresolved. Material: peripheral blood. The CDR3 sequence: CASTKEPGNTEAFF. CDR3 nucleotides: TGTGCCAGCACTAAGGAGCCGGGGAACACTGAAGCTTTCTTT.